Following are 20 T cell receptor beta chains from one sample sequenced in a study of blood T cell repertoires in COVID-19. Only in-frame clones appear in the TCRdb table, and some are missing; sequencing was by immunoSEQ multiplex PCR. The table records some 200,000 clones, around four fifths of them present only once. The sample was peripheral blood. The receptors were gathered from a woman aged 70 to 79 with COVID-19, enrolled during active disease.

This clone occurred once. The V and J genes are TRBV29-1 and TRBJ1-1; D call uncertain. Between the trimmed V and J ends, which lost 3 bases and 0 bases, there was a span of 5 bases. Germline assignment: CDR1 SQVTM and CDR2 ANQGSEA. The CDR3 has 12 residues. The CDR3 region is CSVEGMNTEAFF. The CDR3 region has the DNA TGCAGCGTTGAGGGCATGAACACTGAAGCTTTCTTT.

V usage is TRBV7-9 and J usage is TRBJ1-1, with D maybe TRBD1 (5 bases). CDR3 length: 13 amino acids. The germline V and J ends were trimmed by 11 bases and 6 bases, with 19 bases remaining between them. Germline V gene lookup returns CDR1 SEHNR and CDR2 FQNEAQ (reference sequence). The CDR3 reads CAGSFKRGAEAFF. In DNA, the CDR3 is TGTGCCGGAAGCTTTAAGCGGGGGGCTGAAGCTTTCTTT.

The V call is TRBV11-2, the J call TRBJ2-1; tentative D call: TRBD2 (5 bases). The length of the CDR3 is 13 residues. With 3 bases removed from V and 5 bases from J, the gap between germline ends came to 8 bases. Germline values: CDR1 SGHAT, CDR2 FQNNGV. CDR3 DNA: TGTGCCAGCAGCTTCCGGCGGGACAATGAGCAGTTCTTC. Amino acid sequence: CASSFRRDNEQFF.

This sequence joins TRBV5-1 and TRBJ2-2; the match to TRBD2 covers 8 bases. The germline CDR1 and CDR2 sequences are SGHRS and YFSETQ. The trim removed 0 bases at V and 11 bases at J, leaving 6 bases unmatched. The CDR3 sequence is 14 residues long. The DNA of the CDR3 is TGCGCCAGCAGCTTGGCCGAGACTAGCGATGAGCTGTTTTTT. Translation: CASSLAETSDELFF.

The chain joins TRBV27 to TRBJ1-6; D gene ambiguous. CDR1 and CDR2 (germline): MNHEY, SMNVEV (reference sequence). The CDR3 contains 16 residues. The germline V and J ends were trimmed by 9 bases and 0 bases, with 15 bases remaining between them. In DNA form, the CDR3 reads TGTGCCAGTACAAAGGCGGTGAGCTCCTATAATTCACCCCTCCACTTT. The encoded protein is CASTKAVSSYNSPLHF.

The chain couples TRBV27 to TRBJ2-2; 9 nucleotides align to TRBD1. The germline CDR1 and CDR2 sequences are MNHEY and SMNVEV (reference sequence). The CDR3 sequence is 18 residues long. V dropped 3 bases and J dropped 4; count of bases not matched to a gene: 12. The CDR3 spells CASSFSGTGLMFTGELFF. CDR3 sequence (DNA): TGTGCCAGCAGTTTCTCCGGGACAGGGTTAATGTTCACCGGGGAGCTGTTTTTT.

The chain carries TRBV28 and TRBJ1-6; D might be TRBD1 (5 bases). Germline-derived CDR1 and CDR2 are MDHEN and SYDVKM. The length of the CDR3 is 15 residues. V was trimmed by 4 bases and J by 8 bases, leaving 15 bases between them. The CDR3 bases are TGTGCCAGCAGTTCCAGGGAACAGGCGGATTCACCCCTCCACTTT. Its translation: CASSSREQADSPLHF.

The chain combines TRBV9 with TRBJ2-1; no firm D call. CDR1 is SGDLS, CDR2 YYNGEE, per germline. The CDR3 loop spans 11 amino acids. Between the trimmed V and J ends, which lost 2 bases and 5 bases, there was a span of 2 bases. CDR3 sequence reads: CASSVDNEQFF. For the CDR3, the DNA is TGTGCCAGCAGCGTCGACAATGAGCAGTTCTTC.

CDR3 sequence: CASSLGGGGTDTQYF. The CDR3, as DNA: TGTGCCAGCAGCTTAGGGGGCGGGGGCACAGATACGCAGTATTTT. V and J are TRBV7-2 and TRBJ2-3, with D possibly matching TRBD2 (6 bases). Germline V gene data show CDR1 as SGHTA and CDR2 as FQGNSA. The V gene lost 1 base and the J gene lost 1 base, with 9 bases spanning the gap. This CDR3 region has 15 residues.

V is TRBV16 and J is TRBJ1-4; D is possibly TRBD1 (5 bases). Germline assignment: CDR1 KGHSY and CDR2 FQNENV. Trimming removed 5 bases from V and 2 bases from J, with 12 bases in between. The CDR3 is 15 amino acids. In DNA, the CDR3 is TGTGCCAGCAGCTCAGGTCGGGGGACTAATGAAAAACTGTTTTTT. Residues: CASSSGRGTNEKLFF. Filled out from reference TRBV16 and TRBJ1-4, the complete variable domain reads GEEVAQTPKHLVRGEGQKAKLYCAPIKGHSYVFWYQQVLKNEFKFLISFQNENVFDETGMPKERFSAKCLPNSPCSLEIQATKLEDSAVYFCASSSGRGTNEKLFFGSGTQLSVL.

CDR3 sequence (DNA): TGTGCCAGCCAATTGGACATCTACGAGCAGTACGTC. Translating gives CASQLDIYEQYV. The chain is built from TRBV6-5 and TRBJ2-7; TRBD1 might be the D (5 bases). The germline gives CDR1 MNHEY, CDR2 SVGAGI. CDR3 length: 12 residues. Trimming shortened V by 8 bases and J by 3 bases, and 11 bases separated the two germline ends.

DNA for the CDR3: TGTGCCAGCAGCCGGACAGGGCGCACCGGGGAGCTGTTTTTT. Translation gives CASSRTGRTGELFF. The chain couples TRBV14 to TRBJ2-2; 8 bases fit TRBD1. Germline-derived CDR1 and CDR2 are SGHDN and FVKESK. J gave up 4 bases and V 4 bases, and 2 bases lay outside the gene matches. This CDR3 contains 14 residues.

The chain uses TRBV5-6 and TRBJ1-2; D is perhaps TRBD1 (6 bases). Germline CDR1 is SGHDT and CDR2 is YYEEEE. V was shortened by 0 bases and J by 7 bases, with 19 bases between the two germline ends. The CDR3 spans 16 residues. The CDR3 is CASSLVAGGAGSGYTF. CDR3 bases: TGTGCCAGCAGCTTGGTCGCGGGGGGCGCAGGTAGTGGCTACACCTTC.

The rearrangement links TRBV30 to TRBJ1-2, with 7 bases identical to TRBD1. The CDR3 consists of 13 residues. The ends lost 4 bases at V and 5 bases at J; junction bases unmatched: 7. CDR1 is GTSNPN and CDR2 is SVGIG in the germline V gene (reference sequence). CDR3 bases: TGTGCCTGGAACCCAGGGGGAGAGTATGGCTACACCTTC. This sequence encodes CAWNPGGEYGYTF.

The CDR3 DNA follows: TGTGCCAGTAGTATTCAAACAGGGCCCAATCAGCCCCAGCATTTT. It translates to CASSIQTGPNQPQHF. The chain combines TRBV19 with TRBJ1-5; a weak D match, TRBD1 (6 bases). Germline V gene sequence: CDR1 LNHDA, CDR2 SQIVND (reference sequence). V lost 3 bases to trimming and J lost 3 bases, with 12 bases between them. This CDR3 region has 15 residues.

The chain recombines TRBV19 with TRBJ2-7, with TRBD2 matching 15 bases. In germline, CDR1 is LNHDA, CDR2 SQIVND (reference sequence). The CDR3 is 16 residues long. The junction had 10 bases not matched to a gene; V was cut back by 7 bases and J by 6 bases. CDR3 loop: CASKGLAGGRNSEQYF. The CDR3, as DNA: TGTGCCAGTAAGGGACTAGCGGGAGGCCGAAACTCCGAGCAGTACTTC.

V gene TRBV7-2 combines with J gene TRBJ1-3; perhaps TRBD1 as D (6 bases). Germline V gene sequence: CDR1 SGHTA, CDR2 FQGNSA. The CDR3 is made up of 15 amino acids. With 0 bases removed from V and 5 bases from J, the gap between germline ends came to 11 bases. For the CDR3, the DNA is TGTGCCAGCAGCTTAGCCCCAGGGGCTAGAAACACCATATATTTT. Translated: CASSLAPGARNTIYF.

J is TRBJ1-5 and V is TRBV28, with a tentative D call TRBD1 (6 bases). V was pared by 7 bases and J by 4 bases, with 14 bases between. The CDR3 is 14 residues long. The germline V gene has CDR1 MDHEN and CDR2 SYDVKM. CDR3: CASTQQGRNQPQHF. CDR3 in DNA: TGTGCCAGCACCCAACAGGGACGGAATCAGCCCCAGCATTTT.

This sequence joins TRBV28 and TRBJ2-4; D is possibly TRBD1 (5 bases). There are 16 residues in the CDR3. The ends were cut back, 5 bases at V and 0 bases at J, with 14 bases in the middle. Per germline, CDR1 MDHEN and CDR2 SYDVKM. The CDR3 spells CASSDLRTLAKNIQYF. CDR3 nucleotides: TGTGCCAGCAGTGACCTGAGGACACTAGCCAAAAACATTCAGTACTTC.

CDR3 DNA sequence: TGTGCCAGCAGTTATACGGACTGGGGTTGGCAGTACGTC. It is translated as CASSYTDWGWQYV. The chain recombines TRBV6-6 with TRBJ2-7; perhaps TRBD2 as D (5 bases). This CDR3 spans 13 amino acids. The germline V gene has CDR1 MNHNY and CDR2 SVGAGI (reference sequence). V lost 3 bases and J lost 9, with 15 bases in between.